Listed below are T cell receptor beta chains from one sample, sequenced in a study of blood T cell repertoires in COVID-19. This table comes from immunoSEQ multiplex PCR, and its TCRdb copy is limited to in-frame clones, with some not included. The table includes about 120,000 clones, 80% to 90% detected once. The sequencing input was peripheral blood. These receptors all come from a woman in her sixties or seventies with acute or convalescent COVID-19. Each CDR3 is given with its conserved first and last residue. The order of the fields is V gene, clone size, J gene, D gene, CDR3 DNA, CDR3 protein. D genes are given only for firm matches. Clone size is not always given. Where it is, it says once, few, many or a class for expanded clones.

>TRBV6-2/TRBV6-3|-|TRBJ1-3|TRBD1
TGTGCCAGCAGCCGAGCCGACAGGGGACTTGGAAACACCATATATTTT
CASSRADRGLGNTIYF
>TRBV11-2|-|TRBJ2-1|TRBD2
TGTGCCAGCAGCCCAAGCGGGACTAGCGGATACAATGAGCAGTTCTTC
CASSPSGTSGYNEQFF
>TRBV24-1|-|TRBJ2-2|TRBD2
TGTGCCACCAGTGTCGAGGGAGCGGGGGGCCCCCGGAGCACCGGGGAGCTGTTTTTT
CATSVEGAGGPRSTGELFF
>TRBV7-9|once|TRBJ2-7|TRBD2
TGTGCCAGCAGCTTAGGACTAGCGGGCTCCTACGAGCAGTACTTC
CASSLGLAGSYEQYF
>TRBV30|few|TRBJ1-4|TRBD1
TGTGCCTGTCCGGGACAGAGTAATGAAAAACTGTTTTTT
CACPGQSNEKLFF
>TRBV5-5|once|TRBJ1-2|TRBD1
TGTGCCAGCAGGGATTCGACAGGGGGCATCAACTATGGCTACACCTTC
CASRDSTGGINYGYTF
>TRBV7-2|-|TRBJ2-2|-
TGTGCCAGCAGCTTAGCTCACGGGGAGCTGTTTTTT
CASSLAHGELFF
>TRBV11-1|-|TRBJ2-3|TRBD2
TGTGCCAGCAGCTTAACAGCGGGGAGGACAGATACGCAGTATTTT
CASSLTAGRTDTQYF
>TRBV3-1/TRBV3-2|-|TRBJ2-3|TRBD2
TGTGCCAGCAGCCAACATTATCTAGCGGGGGGGCCAGATACGCAGTATTTT
CASSQHYLAGGPDTQYF
>TRBV2|-|TRBJ1-1|-
TGTGCCAGCAGTGCCCAGGGCCTGTACACTGAAGCTTTCTTT
CASSAQGLYTEAFF
>TRBV29-1|few|TRBJ1-3|TRBD1
TGCAGCGTTGAAGATCCCGGGACAGACTCTGGAAACACCATATATTTT
CSVEDPGTDSGNTIYF
>TRBV18|-|TRBJ2-3|-
TGTGCCAGCTCACCACCTACCCTCAGGAGCACAGATACGCAGTATTTT
CASSPPTLRSTDTQYF
>TRBV1|-|TRBJ2-2|-
TGCACCAGCAGCCAAGACAGCGGCAAGGGCGACACCGGGGAGCTGTTTTTT
CTSSQDSGKGDTGELFF
>TRBV27|-|TRBJ1-6|TRBD1
TGTGCCAGCAGACGGGACAGGGACTCCTATAATTCACCCCTCCACTTT
CASRRDRDSYNSPLHF
>TRBV30|-|TRBJ1-5|TRBD1
TGTGCCTGGAGCCAGGGGGGCAATCAGCCCCAGCATTTT
CAWSQGGNQPQHF
>TRBV5-1|-|TRBJ1-6|-
TGCGCCAGCAGCGACCACCTGGGCTCACCCCTCCACTTT
CASSDHLGSPLHF
>TRBV28|-|TRBJ2-6|-
TGTGCCAGCCGTTTCTCCTCTGGGGCCAACGTCCTGACTTTC
CASRFSSGANVLTF
>TRBV10-3|-|TRBJ1-3|-
TGTGCCATCAGTGAGTCCCCAGAGGCTGGAAACACCATATATTTT
CAISESPEAGNTIYF
>TRBV5-1|-|TRBJ2-3|-
TGCGCCAGCAGCTTGGTTCGGCAGACTTTCACAGATACGCAGTATTTT
CASSLVRQTFTDTQYF
>TRBV5-6|-|TRBJ1-5|-
TGTGCCAGCAGCGCGGCGGGGGGTCAGCCCCAGCATTTT
CASSAAGGQPQHF
>TRBV10-3|-|TRBJ1-5|-
TGTGCCATCAGTGAGTATGTCGGCAATCAGCCCCAGCATTTT
CAISEYVGNQPQHF
>TRBV5-1|-|TRBJ1-1|-
TGCGCCAGCAGCTTGGCCGGAGGCGTATACACTGAAGCTTTCTTT
CASSLAGGVYTEAFF
>TRBV28|-|TRBJ2-6|-
TGTGCTTCGGGGTTACAGACTGGGGCCAACGTCCTGACTTTC
CASGLQTGANVLTF
>TRBV9|-|TRBJ2-1|TRBD2
TGTGCCAGCAGCGTAGGACTAGCTAACAATGAGCAGTTCTTC
CASSVGLANNEQFF
>TRBV9|-|TRBJ2-1|TRBD2
TGTGCCAGCAGCGTAGGCGGACTAGCGTCCTACAATGAGCAGTTCTTC
CASSVGGLASYNEQFF
>TRBV6-5|-|TRBJ1-2|-
TGTGCCAGCAGCCCCGCCGGGGGGAGCTATGGCTACACCTTC
CASSPAGGSYGYTF
>TRBV3-1/TRBV3-2|-|TRBJ2-2|-
TGTGCCAGCACCCAGACTAGTACCGGGGAGCTGTTTTTT
CASTQTSTGELFF
>TRBV6-5|-|TRBJ1-2|-
TGTGCCAGCAGTCGACTTGCAGGGTGGTATGGCTACACCTTC
CASSRLAGWYGYTF
>TRBV20-1|-|TRBJ2-1|-
TGCAGTGCCACAATCAATGAGCAGTTCTTC
CSATINEQFF
>TRBV2|-|TRBJ1-6|-
TGTGCCAGCAGCCCTCCCATCGTCGGGAGCTCCTATAATTCACCCCTCCACTTT
CASSPPIVGSSYNSPLHF
>TRBV27|few|TRBJ1-2|TRBD1
TGTGCCAGCAGTATGGACAGGGCCGGCTACACCTTC
CASSMDRAGYTF
>TRBV19|-|TRBJ1-2|TRBD1
TGTGCCAGCTCTGACGACAGGGTAAGCGGCTACACCTTC
CASSDDRVSGYTF
>TRBV6-5|-|TRBJ2-5|-
TGTGCCAGCAGTACCCCGGCGGGGACCCAGTACTTC
CASSTPAGTQYF
>TRBV7-9|-|TRBJ2-2|-
TGTGCCAGCAGCTGGTTTGGGTCGCGGATGGACACCGGGGAGCTGTTTTTT
CASSWFGSRMDTGELFF
>TRBV7-6|once|TRBJ1-5|TRBD1
TGTGCCAGCAGCCCGATGACCGGGACAGGGTTTATACAGCCCCAGCATTTT
CASSPMTGTGFIQPQHF
>TRBV20-1|-|TRBJ2-1|-
TGCAGTGCTAGTTTACAGGGCCATGAGCAGTTCTTC
CSASLQGHEQFF
>TRBV7-9|once|TRBJ2-2|TRBD1
TGTGCCAGCAGCTTAACCCCAGGGGGAGACACCGGGGAGCTGTTTTTT
CASSLTPGGDTGELFF
>TRBV5-1|-|TRBJ2-2|-
TGCGCCAGCAGCTTGGGAGGGATCGGGGAGCTGTTTTTT
CASSLGGIGELFF
>TRBV5-1|-|TRBJ1-1|-
TGCGCCAGCAGCTTGGAATGGGGGCGCAACACTGAAGCTTTCTTT
CASSLEWGRNTEAFF
>TRBV7-2|-|TRBJ1-5|-
TGTGCCAGCAGCTTATCTAGTACCACAATCCAGCATTTT
CASSLSSTTIQHF
>TRBV30|once|TRBJ2-2|-
TGTGCCTGGAGAAAGGGACTTAACTCCGGGGAGCTGTTTTTT
CAWRKGLNSGELFF
>TRBV11-3|-|TRBJ2-7|TRBD1
TGTGCCAGCAGCTCGACACAGGGGCTCCATTACGAGCAGTACTTC
CASSSTQGLHYEQYF
>TRBV5-1|-|TRBJ1-1|TRBD1
TGCGCCAGCAGCCTCTTTGGACAGGGGGTAGGTGAAGCTTTCTTT
CASSLFGQGVGEAFF
>TRBV5-5|-|TRBJ2-2|TRBD1
TGTGCCAGCAGCTGGACAGGGAATTCGAACGGGGAGCTGTTTTTT
CASSWTGNSNGELFF
>TRBV11-3|-|TRBJ2-3|TRBD2
TGTGCCAGCAGCCTGGGATCCCTAGCGGGCTCAGATACGCAGTATTTT
CASSLGSLAGSDTQYF